This entry describes one T cell receptor (beta chain). The antigen it recognizes is unknown. There are no base qualities to consult, and no much larger clone falls within one base. From cysteine to phenylalanine, the CDR3 is 13 amino acids long. CDR3 DNA is the only sequence kept; it has 39 bases, read in frame from the first base. The germline V gene yields KGHDR for CDR1 and SFDVKD for CDR2. V sheds 2 bases and J sheds 6 bases, leaving 10 bases between their ends. This sample was included in a study of response to subunit inactivated influenza vaccine (dated by TCRdb to 2016 to 2019). General notes on the study: To follow how T cells responded to a trivalent subunit inactivated influenza vaccine, the researchers relied on deep quantitative profiling of the T cell receptor repertoire. Study-level results and caveats: The authors suggested that each seasonal influenza vaccination may recruit only a limited number of new T cells.

Receptor libraries were prepared by RT-PCR. Sequencing instrument: Illumina HiSeq 2500. The raw public data were reprocessed by TCRdb itself: fastp quality trimming at Q25, MiXCR clonotype calling, in-frame beta chains only. A single entry per CDR3 protein holds the most common genes and DNA from its merged rows. In all, the sample holds hundreds of thousands of distinct CDR3 sequences, and about a fifth of those were seen once. The ten largest clonotypes hold approximately 11% of the sample. The chain was built from TRBV24-1 and TRBJ2-7; TRBD1 is a possible D gene, resting on 6 matching bases. The source material was PBMCs from blood, sampled 4 to 6 days after vaccination. The sequence came from a man in his forties or fifties who received an inactivated influenza vaccine. Donor details come from another sample of the same person, matched by shared clones. Here is the DNA: TGTGCCACCAGTGATTCCAGGGGCAGCGAGCAGTACTTC. This codes for CATSDSRGSEQYF.